This T cell receptor (beta chain) emerged from a study of blood T cell repertoires in COVID-19 (TCRdb year 2020). With regard to the full study: Collaborator samples came from the United States, Italy and Spain and covered acute and convalescent phases of COVID-19. Nearly every sample came with metadata listing a de-identified subject ID, COVID-19 status, age in years and sex. The dataset comprised deeply sampled blood TCRbeta repertoires from subjects exposed to, actively infected with, or recovered from COVID-19. The material from the prospective study consisted of cDNA or gDNA derived from T cells, B-cell-depleted T cells, or PBMCs. The samples were drawn from the first 160 participants of the ongoing ImmuneRACE study and from 1,200 or so subjects provided by 6 global collaborators. The repertoires were released in a freely available public database meant as a resource for research on the immune response to SARS-CoV-2. HLA class I and class II types, where available, came from metadata supplied by the sample provider rather than from assay-based typing.

Another Seattle source contributed samples from volunteer blood donors who had recovered from COVID-19. Each collaborating institution followed its own protocols to collect whole blood in K2EDTA tubes. For TCRbeta analysis, collaborator samples were shipped as frozen whole blood, as isolated PBMCs, or as DNA extracted from either sample type. On this clone itself: Its antigen is currently not known. No quality values exist for individual bases; no much larger clone is one base distant.

On the study overall, not on this receptor specifically: Clinical and demographic metadata were provided uncurated, with the amount varying by source and participant.

TCRbeta CDR3 regions were amplified from genomic DNA by means of the immunoSEQ Assay, a bias-controlled multiplex PCR. The study's own analysis went as follows. The number of nucleated cells in each sample was estimated by amplification of reference gene primers within the assay. To quantify the absolute abundance of each unique TCRbeta CDR3 rearrangement, sequence reads were collapsed and filtered. For each sample, productive Simpson clonality was calculated as the square root of Simpson's diversity index across productive rearrangements. TCRdb's version of the immuneACCESS table is confined to in-frame rearrangements and falls short of the full clone set. An unresolved V gene accounts for under half of the shortfall where checked; the remainder is of unknown origin. Clonal size and the V and J genes are those of that table, whereas D and trimming came from the DNA. The sample data list 200,000 or so clones, and about 89% of these were observed just once. The ten largest make up roughly 6.5% of the sample.

Specimen: peripheral blood. This clonotype was sampled from a man aged 55 to 70 who had recovered from COVID-19.

The CDR3 has the sequence CASSLSFKSYNEQFF. The nucleotide sequence is given as TGTGCCAGCAGCTTAAGTTTTAAATCCTACAATGAGCAGTTCTTC. The sequence joins TRBV7-3 to TRBJ2-1; no D segment can be confidently identified. Counted from cysteine to phenylalanine, this CDR3 has 15 amino acids. The sequence is cut down to CDR3 DNA, 45 bases in frame from base 1. Trimming removed 1 base from V and 1 base from J, leaving 8 bases between the germline ends. In the germline V gene, CDR1 corresponds to SGHTA and CDR2 to FQGTGA.